Reported below is one TCR beta chain. The CDR3 length is 14 residues. Trimming at V came to 4 bases and at J to 5 bases, leaving 5 bases not matched to a gene. Germline CDR1 LNHDA, CDR2 SQIVND (reference sequence). The data belong to a study of blood T cell repertoires in COVID-19. Study as a whole: The origin of the acute and convalescent COVID-19 samples was the United States, Italy and Spain. The analysed material was cDNA or gDNA that came from T cells, B-cell-depleted T cells, or PBMCs.

Original processing notes: Amplification from reference gene primers served as the basis for estimated nucleated cell counts. The table came from immunoSEQ multiplex PCR; TCRdb's copy has only in-frame clones and leaves some out. V, J and clone size reflect that table, while D and trimming were determined from the DNA. The sample gives under 140,000 clones, roughly four fifths of which show up once; 15% to 20% is in the top ten. The rearrangement links TRBV19 to TRBJ1-1; 9 positions match TRBD1. Material: peripheral blood. The TCR comes from a woman between 55 and 75 years old with acute or convalescent COVID-19. DNA for the CDR3: TGTGCCAGTAGTAAACAGGGGGCCGGGACTGAAGCTTTCTTT. This encodes CASSKQGAGTEAFF.